What follows is one T cell receptor (beta chain) and its context. The antigen is not known. This entry comes from a study of cytomegalovirus exposure and HLA in healthy donors. The PCR had 60 Vbeta and 13 Jbeta primers. Using immunoSEQ multiplex PCR, the repertoire was profiled, and TCRdb retains in-frame clones only, with some absent. Of roughly 120,000 clones listed, around 75% are singletons. Findings and caveats of the study: After further analysis at a later stage, under 20,000 TCR beta sequences were associated with HLA alleles at 0.05 false discovery rate. Donors were assumed by presence/absence analyses to have roughly uniform sequencing depth. An analysis was carried out later, and it reportedly showed fewer N-insertions in an Asian-associated ancestry cluster than the approximately 670-donor mean.

The V gene lost 0 bases and the J gene lost 7 bases, with 8 bases spanning the gap. The germline V gene has CDR1 SGHTS and CDR2 YDEGEE. The CDR3 has 14 amino acids. The clonotype originates from a woman under 30 in good health and CMV-seronegative. Sequencing used PBMCs. The chain links TRBV5-8 to TRBJ1-6, with D possibly being TRBD1 (5 bases). CDR3 residues: CASSLDRTNSPLHF. The CDR3 nucleotides read TGTGCCAGCAGCTTGGACAGGACCAATTCACCCCTCCACTTT.